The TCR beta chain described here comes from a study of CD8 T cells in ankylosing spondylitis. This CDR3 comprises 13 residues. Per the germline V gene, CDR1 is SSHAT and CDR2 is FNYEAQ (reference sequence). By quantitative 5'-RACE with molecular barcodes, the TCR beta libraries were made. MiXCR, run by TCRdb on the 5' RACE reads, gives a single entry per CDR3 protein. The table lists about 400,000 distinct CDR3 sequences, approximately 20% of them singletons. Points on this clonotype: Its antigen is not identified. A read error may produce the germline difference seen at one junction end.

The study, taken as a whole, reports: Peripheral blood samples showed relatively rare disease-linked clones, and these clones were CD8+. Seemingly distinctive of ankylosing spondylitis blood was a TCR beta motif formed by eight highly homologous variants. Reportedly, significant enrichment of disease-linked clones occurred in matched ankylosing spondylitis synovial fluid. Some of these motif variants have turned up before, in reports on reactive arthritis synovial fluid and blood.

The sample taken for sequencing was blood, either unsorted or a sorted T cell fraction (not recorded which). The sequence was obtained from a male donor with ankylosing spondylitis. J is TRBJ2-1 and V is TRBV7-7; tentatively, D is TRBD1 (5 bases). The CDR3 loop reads CASSTQGSTQQFF. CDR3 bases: TGTGCTAGCAGCACGCAGGGTTCGACCCAGCAGTTCTTC.